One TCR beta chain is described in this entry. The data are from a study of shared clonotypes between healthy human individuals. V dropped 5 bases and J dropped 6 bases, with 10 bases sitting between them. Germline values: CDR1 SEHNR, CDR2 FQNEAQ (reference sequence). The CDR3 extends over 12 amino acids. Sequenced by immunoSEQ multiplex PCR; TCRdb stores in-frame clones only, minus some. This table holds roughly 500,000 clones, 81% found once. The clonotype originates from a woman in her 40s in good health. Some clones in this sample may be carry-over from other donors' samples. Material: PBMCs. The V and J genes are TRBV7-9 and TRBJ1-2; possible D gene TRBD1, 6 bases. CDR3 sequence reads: CASSLDSHGYTF. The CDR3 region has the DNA TGTGCCAGCAGCCTGGACAGCCATGGCTACACCTTC.